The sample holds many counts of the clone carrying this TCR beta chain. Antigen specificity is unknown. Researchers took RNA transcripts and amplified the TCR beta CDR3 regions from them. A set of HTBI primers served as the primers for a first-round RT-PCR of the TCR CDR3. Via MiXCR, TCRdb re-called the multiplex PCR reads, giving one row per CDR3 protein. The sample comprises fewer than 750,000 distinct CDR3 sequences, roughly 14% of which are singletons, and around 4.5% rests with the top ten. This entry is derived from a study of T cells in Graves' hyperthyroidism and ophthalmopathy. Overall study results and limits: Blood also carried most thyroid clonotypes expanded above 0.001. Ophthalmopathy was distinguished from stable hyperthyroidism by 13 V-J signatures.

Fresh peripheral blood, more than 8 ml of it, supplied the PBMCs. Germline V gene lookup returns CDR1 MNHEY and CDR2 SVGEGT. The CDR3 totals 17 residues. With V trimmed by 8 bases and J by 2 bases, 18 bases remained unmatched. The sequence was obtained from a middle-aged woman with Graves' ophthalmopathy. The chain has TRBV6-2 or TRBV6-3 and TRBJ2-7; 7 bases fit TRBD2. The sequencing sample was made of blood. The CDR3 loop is CASGVVVGGSQTYEQYF. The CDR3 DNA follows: TGTGCCAGCGGTGTAGTTGTTGGCGGGAGCCAAACCTACGAGCAGTACTTC.